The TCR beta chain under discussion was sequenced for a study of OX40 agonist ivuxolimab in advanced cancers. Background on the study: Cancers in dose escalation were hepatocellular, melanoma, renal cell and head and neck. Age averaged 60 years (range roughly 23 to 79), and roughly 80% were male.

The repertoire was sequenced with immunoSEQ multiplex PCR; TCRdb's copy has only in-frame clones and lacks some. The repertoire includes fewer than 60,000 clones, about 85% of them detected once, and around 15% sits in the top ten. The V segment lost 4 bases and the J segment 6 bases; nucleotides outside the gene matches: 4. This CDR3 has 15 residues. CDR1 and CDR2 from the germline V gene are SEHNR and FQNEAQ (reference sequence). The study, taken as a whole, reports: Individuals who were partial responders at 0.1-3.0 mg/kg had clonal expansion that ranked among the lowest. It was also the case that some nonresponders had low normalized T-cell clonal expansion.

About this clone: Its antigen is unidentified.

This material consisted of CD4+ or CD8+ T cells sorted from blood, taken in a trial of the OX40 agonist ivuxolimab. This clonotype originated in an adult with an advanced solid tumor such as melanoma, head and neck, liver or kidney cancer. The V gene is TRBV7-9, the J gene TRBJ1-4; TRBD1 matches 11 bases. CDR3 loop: CASSSMDRGHEKLFF. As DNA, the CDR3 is TGTGCCAGCAGCTCAATGGACAGGGGGCATGAAAAACTGTTTTTT.